One T cell receptor beta chain is described in this entry. Its antigen remains unknown. Mismatch with germline at one junction end may stem from a read error. This entry is derived from a study of metastatic and nonmetastatic thyroid tumors. Study-wide background: Repertoire comparisons spanned blood and tumor or nodule tissue from malignant and benign thyroid patients.

No patient had received any treatment before thyroid surgery. Study-wide points: It was reported that TCR beta diversity was significantly higher in malignant thyroid tumors than benign nodules, in blood and tumor.

The germline V gene encodes CDR1 SGHRS and CDR2 YFSETQ. The CDR3 loop spans 13 amino acids. Per the original data handling: A classifier of distant metastasis in papillary thyroid cancer was built from CDR3 differences (across clinicopathological groups). TCRdb re-clonotyped the PCR reads through MiXCR. For this entry, the V and J calls and clone size follow TCRdb and not the study's own pipeline. The data contain 20,000 to 25,000 clones, over 9% of them seen just once; the ten biggest clones take up 6.2%. The sequencing input was blood. The chain employs TRBV5-1 and TRBJ1-1, with D tentatively TRBD1 (5 bases). The receptor was isolated from a male donor with papillary thyroid cancer or a benign thyroid nodule (not recorded which). Some clones in this sample may be carry-over from other donors' samples. The CDR3 region has the DNA TGCGCCAGTAGCTTAATGGGGGGTCCTGAAGCTTTCTTT. It translates to CASSLMGGPEAFF.